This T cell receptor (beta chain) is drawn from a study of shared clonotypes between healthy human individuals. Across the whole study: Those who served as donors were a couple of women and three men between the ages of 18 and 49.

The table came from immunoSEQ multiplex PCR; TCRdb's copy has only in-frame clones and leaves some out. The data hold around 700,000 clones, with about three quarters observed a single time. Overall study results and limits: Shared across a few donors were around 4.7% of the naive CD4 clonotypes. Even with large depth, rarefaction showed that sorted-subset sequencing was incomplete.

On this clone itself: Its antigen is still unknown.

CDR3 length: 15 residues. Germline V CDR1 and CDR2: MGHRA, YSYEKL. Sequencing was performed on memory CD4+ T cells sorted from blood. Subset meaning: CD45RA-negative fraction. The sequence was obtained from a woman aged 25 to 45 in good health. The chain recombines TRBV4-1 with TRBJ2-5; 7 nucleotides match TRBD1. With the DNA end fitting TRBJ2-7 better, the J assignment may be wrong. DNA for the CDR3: TGCGCCAGCAGCTTCACCGACAGGGACTCCTACGAGCAGTACTTC. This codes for CASSFTDRDSYEQYF.